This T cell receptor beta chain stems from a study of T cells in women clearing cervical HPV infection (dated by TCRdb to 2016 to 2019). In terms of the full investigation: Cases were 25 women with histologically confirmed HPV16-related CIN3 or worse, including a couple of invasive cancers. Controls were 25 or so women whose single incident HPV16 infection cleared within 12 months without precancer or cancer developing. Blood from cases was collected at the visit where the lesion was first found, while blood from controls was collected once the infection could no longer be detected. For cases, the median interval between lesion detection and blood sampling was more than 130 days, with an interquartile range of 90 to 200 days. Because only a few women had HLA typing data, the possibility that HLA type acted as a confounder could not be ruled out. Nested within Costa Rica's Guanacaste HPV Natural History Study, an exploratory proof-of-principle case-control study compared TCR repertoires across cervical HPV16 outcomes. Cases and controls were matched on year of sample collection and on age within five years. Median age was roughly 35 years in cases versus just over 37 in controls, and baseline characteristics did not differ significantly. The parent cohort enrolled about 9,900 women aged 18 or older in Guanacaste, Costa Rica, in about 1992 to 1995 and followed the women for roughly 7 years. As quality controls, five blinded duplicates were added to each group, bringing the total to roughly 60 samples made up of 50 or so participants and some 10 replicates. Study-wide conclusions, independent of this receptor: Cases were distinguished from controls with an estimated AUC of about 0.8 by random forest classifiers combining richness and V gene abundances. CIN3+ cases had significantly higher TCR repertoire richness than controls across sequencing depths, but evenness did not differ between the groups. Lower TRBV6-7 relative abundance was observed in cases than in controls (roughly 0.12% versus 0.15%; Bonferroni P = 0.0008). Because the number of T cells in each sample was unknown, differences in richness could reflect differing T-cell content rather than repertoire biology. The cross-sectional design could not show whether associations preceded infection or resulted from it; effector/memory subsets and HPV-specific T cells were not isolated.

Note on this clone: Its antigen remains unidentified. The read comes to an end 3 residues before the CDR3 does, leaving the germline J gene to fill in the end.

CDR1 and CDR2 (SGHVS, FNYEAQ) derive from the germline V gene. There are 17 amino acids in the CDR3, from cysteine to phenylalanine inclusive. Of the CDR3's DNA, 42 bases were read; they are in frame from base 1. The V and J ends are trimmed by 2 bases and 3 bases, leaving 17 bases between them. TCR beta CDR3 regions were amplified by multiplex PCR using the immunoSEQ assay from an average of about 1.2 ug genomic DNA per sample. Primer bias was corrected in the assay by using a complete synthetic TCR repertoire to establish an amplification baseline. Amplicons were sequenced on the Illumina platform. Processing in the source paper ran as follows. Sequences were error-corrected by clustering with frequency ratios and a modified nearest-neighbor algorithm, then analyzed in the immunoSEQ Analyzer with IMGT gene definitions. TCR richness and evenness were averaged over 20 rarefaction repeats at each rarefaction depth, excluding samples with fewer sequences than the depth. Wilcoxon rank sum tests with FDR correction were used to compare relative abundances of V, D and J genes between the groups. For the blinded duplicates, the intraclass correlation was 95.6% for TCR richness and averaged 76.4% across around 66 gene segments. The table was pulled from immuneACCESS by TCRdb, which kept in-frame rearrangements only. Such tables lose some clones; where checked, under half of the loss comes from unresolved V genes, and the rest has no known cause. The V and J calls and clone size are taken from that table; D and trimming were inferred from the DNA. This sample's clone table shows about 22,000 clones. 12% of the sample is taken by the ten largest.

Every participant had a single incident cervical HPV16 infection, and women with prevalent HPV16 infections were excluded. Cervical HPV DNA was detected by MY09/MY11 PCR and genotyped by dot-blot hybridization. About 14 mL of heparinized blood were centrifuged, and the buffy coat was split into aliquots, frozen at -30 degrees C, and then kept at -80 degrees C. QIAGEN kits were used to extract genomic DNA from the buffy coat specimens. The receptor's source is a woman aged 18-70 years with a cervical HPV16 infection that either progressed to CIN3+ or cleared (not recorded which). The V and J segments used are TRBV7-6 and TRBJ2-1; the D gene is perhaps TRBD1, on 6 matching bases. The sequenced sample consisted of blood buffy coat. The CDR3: CASSLFSDSVFYNEQFF. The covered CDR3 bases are TGTGCCAGCAGCTTATTTTCGGACAGCGTCTTCTACAATGAG.